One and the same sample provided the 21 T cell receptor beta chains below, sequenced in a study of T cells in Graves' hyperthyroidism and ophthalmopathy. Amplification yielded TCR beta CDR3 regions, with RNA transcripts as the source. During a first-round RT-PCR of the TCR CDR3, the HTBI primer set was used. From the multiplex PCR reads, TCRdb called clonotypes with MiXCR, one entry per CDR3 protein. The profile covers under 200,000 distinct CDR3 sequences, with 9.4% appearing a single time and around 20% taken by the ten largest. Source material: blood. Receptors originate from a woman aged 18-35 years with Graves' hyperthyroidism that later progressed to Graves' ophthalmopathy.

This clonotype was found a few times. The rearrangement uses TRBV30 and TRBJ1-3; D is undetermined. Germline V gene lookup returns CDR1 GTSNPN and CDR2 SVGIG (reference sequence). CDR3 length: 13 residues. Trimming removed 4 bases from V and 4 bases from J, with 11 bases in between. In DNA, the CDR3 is TGTGCCTGGACCCCCCGGCAGGGAAACACCATATATTTT. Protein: CAWTPRQGNTIYF.

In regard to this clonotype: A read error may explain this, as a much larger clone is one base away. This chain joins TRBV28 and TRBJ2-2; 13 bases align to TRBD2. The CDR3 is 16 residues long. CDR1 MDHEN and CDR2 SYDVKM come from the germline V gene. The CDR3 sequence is CASKGLAGDRTGELLF. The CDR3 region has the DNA TGTGCCAGCAAAGGACTAGCGGGGGATCGCACCGGGGAGCTGCTTTTT.

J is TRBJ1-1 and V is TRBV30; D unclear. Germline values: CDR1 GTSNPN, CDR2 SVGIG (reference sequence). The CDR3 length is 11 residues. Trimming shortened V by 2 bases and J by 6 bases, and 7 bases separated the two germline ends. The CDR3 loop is CAWSSTAEAFF. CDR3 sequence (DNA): TGTGCCTGGAGTTCAACCGCTGAAGCTTTCTTT.

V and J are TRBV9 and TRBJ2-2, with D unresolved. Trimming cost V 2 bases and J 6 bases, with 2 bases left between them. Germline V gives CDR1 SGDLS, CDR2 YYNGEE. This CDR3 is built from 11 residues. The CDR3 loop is CASSVPGELFF. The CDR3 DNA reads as TGTGCCAGCAGCGTTCCCGGGGAGCTGTTTTTT.

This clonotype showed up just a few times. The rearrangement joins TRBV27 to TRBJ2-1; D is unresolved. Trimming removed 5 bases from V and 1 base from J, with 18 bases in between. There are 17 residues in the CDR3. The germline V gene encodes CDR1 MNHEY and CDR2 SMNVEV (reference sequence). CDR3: CASSTGWLPPSYNEQFF. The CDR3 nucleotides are TGTGCCAGCAGTACTGGTTGGCTCCCACCTTCCTACAATGAGCAGTTCTTC.

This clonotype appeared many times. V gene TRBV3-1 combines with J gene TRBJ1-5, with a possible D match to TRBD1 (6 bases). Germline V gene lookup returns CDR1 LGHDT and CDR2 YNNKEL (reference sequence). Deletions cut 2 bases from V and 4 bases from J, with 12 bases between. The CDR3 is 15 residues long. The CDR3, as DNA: TGTGCCAGCAGCCAATTTCAGGGGAATAATCAGCCCCAGCATTTT. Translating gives CASSQFQGNNQPQHF. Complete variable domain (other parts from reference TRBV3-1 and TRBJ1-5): DTAVSQTPKYLVTQMGNDKSIKCEQNLGHDTMYWYKQDSKKFLKIMFSYNNKELIINETVPNRFSPKSPDKAHLNLHINSLELGDSAVYFCASSQFQGNNQPQHFGDGTRLSIL.

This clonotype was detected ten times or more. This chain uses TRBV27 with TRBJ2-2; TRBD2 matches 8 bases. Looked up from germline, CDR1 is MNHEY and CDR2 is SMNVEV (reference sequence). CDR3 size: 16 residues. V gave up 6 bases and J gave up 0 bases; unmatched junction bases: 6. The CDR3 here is CASSILAGPNTGELFF. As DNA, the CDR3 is TGTGCCAGCAGCATTCTAGCGGGTCCGAACACCGGGGAGCTGTTTTTT.

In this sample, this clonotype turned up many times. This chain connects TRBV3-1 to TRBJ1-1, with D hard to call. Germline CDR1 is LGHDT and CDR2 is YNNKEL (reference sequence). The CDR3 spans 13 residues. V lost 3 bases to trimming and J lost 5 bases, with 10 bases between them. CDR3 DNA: TGTGCCAGCAGCCAGTCGGGGTGGACTGAAGCTTTCTTT. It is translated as CASSQSGWTEAFF.

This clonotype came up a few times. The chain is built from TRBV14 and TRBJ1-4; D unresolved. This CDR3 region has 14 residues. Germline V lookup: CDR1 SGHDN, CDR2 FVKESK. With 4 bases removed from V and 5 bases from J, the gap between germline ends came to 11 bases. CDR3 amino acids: CASSRWAENEKLFF. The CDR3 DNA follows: TGTGCCAGCAGCCGATGGGCGGAGAATGAAAAACTGTTTTTT. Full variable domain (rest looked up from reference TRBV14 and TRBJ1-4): EAGVTQFPSHSVIEKGQTVTLRCDPISGHDNLYWYRRVMGKEIKFLLHFVKESKQDESGMPNNRFLAERTGGTYSTLKVQPAELEDSGVYFCASSRWAENEKLFFGSGTQLSVL.

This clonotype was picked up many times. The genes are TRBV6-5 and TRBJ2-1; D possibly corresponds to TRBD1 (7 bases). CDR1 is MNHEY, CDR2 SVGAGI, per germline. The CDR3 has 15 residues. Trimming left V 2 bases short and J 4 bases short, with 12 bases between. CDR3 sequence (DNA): TGTGCCAGCAGTTACGGGGGGACAGCTTACAATGAGCAGTTCTTC. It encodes CASSYGGTAYNEQFF.

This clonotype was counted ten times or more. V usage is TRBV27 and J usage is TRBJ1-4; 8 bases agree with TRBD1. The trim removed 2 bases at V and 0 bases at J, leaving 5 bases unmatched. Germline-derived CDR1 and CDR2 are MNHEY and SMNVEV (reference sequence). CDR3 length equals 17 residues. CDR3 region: CASSLRDRRPTNEKLFF. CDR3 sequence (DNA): TGTGCCAGCAGTTTAAGGGACAGGCGACCAACTAATGAAAAACTGTTTTTT.

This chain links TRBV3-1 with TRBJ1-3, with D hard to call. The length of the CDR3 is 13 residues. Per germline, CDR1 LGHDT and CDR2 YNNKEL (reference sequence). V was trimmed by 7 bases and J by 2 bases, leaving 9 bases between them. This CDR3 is CASTLGAGNTIYF. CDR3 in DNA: TGTGCCAGCACCCTCGGAGCTGGAAACACCATATATTTT.

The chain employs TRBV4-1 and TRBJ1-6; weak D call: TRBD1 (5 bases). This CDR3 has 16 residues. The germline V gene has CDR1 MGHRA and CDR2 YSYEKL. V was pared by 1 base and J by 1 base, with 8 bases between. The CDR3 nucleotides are TGCGCCAGCAGCCAAGGTGGGGGTTCCTATAATTCACCCCTCCACTTT. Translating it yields CASSQGGGSYNSPLHF.

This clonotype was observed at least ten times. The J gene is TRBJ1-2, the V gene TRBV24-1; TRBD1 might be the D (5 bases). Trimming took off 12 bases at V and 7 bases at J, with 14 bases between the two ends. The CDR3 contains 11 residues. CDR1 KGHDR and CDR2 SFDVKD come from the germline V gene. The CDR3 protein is CAVGEGRGYTF. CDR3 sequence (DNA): TGTGCCGTCGGGGAGGGGCGTGGCTACACCTTC.

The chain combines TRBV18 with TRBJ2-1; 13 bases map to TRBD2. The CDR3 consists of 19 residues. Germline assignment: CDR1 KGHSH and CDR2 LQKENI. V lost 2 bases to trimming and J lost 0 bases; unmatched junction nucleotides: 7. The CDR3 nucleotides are TGTGCCAGCTCACCAACGACTAGCGGGGGGAGGAGCTCCTACAATGAGCAGTTCTTC. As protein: CASSPTTSGGRSSYNEQFF.

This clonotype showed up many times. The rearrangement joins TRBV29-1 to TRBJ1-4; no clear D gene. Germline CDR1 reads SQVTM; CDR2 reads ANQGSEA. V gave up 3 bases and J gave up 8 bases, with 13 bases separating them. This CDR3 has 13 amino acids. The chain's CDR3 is CSVDTGEGEKLFF. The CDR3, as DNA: TGCAGCGTTGATACCGGGGAGGGCGAAAAACTGTTTTTT.

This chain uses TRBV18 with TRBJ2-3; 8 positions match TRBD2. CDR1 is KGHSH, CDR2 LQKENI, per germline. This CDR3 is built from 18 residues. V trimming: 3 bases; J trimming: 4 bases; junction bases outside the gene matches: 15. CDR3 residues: CASSPFTPGTSWPDTQYF. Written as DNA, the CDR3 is TGTGCCAGCTCACCGTTCACCCCCGGGACTAGTTGGCCAGATACGCAGTATTTT.

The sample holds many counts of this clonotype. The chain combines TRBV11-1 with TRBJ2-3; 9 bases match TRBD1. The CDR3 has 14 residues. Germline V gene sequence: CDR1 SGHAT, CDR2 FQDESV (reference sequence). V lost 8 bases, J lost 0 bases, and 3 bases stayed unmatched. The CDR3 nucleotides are TGTGCCAGCGGACAGGGGACCAGCACAGATACGCAGTATTTT. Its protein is CASGQGTSTDTQYF.

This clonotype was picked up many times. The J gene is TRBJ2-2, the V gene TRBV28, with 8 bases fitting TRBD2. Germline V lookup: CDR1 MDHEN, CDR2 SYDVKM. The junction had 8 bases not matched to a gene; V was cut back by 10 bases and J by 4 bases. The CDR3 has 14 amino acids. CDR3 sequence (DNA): TGTGCCACCCGGGGGGGGAGATCCACCGGGGAGCTGTTTTTT. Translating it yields CATRGGRSTGELFF.

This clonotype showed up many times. CDR3 amino acids: CASSEGQGAETQYF. The DNA of the CDR3 is TGTGCCAGCAGTGAGGGACAGGGGGCAGAGACCCAGTACTTC. The rearrangement links TRBV6-4 to TRBJ2-5, with 12 bases matching TRBD1. The CDR3 is made up of 14 amino acids. V trimming: 3 bases; J trimming: 4 bases; junction bases outside the gene matches: 0. Germline CDR1 is MRHNA and CDR2 is SNTAGT.

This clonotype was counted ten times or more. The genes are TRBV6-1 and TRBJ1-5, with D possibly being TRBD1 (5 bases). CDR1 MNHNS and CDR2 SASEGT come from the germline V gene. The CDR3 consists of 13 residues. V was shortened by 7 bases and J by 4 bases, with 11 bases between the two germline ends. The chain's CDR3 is CASKIRVNQPQHF. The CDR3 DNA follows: TGTGCCAGCAAGATCAGGGTGAATCAGCCCCAGCATTTT.